This T cell receptor (beta chain) was sequenced for a study of cytomegalovirus exposure and HLA in healthy donors. The CDR3 loop spans 13 amino acids. Germline V gene sequence: CDR1 SGHVS, CDR2 FNYEAQ. Germline trimming cut 2 bases from V and 11 bases from J; bases unmatched to any gene: 5. In regard to this clone: Its target is unknown.

60 Vbeta and 13 Jbeta primers were used in PCR. Clones were sequenced by immunoSEQ multiplex PCR, and TCRdb holds only the in-frame ones, with some missing. The sample has almost 200,000 clones, 75% to 85% seen once. Study findings and constraints: For TCR beta chains, V- and J-gene trimming was later linked to a missense DCLRE1C variant. Researchers catalogued about 160 TCR beta chains as cytomegalovirus-associated. It was reported that TCR beta sequences correctly inferred the HLA-A and HLA-B alleles for most subjects. For most TCR sequences rarity was the rule, although some public TCRs occurred in many donors.

The specimen sequenced was PBMCs. The clonotype originates from a male donor in good health and CMV-seropositive. This chain links TRBV7-6 with TRBJ2-5; TRBD1 aligns across 10 bases. CDR3 coding DNA: TGTGCCAGCAGCTTAATCGGGACAGGGGAGCAGTACTTC. It yields the protein CASSLIGTGEQYF. The variable domain in full, with the rest retrieved from reference TRBV7-6 and TRBJ2-5, is GAGVSQSPRYKVTKRGQDVALRCDPISGHVSLYWYRQALGQGPEFLTYFNYEAQQDKSGLPNDRFSAERPEGSISTLTIQRTEQRDSAMYRCASSLIGTGEQYFGPGTRLLVL.